This is a list of T cell receptor beta chains from one sample in a study of T-cell reconstitution after alpha-beta-depleted transplantation in children. TCRdb called the PCR reads again in MiXCR, with one record for every CDR3 protein. The sample yields 280,000 or so distinct CDR3 sequences, 11% seen once. Sample: peripheral blood, taken 180 days after TCRalphabeta/CD19-depleted stem cell transplant. These receptors all stem from a male patient between 2 and 10 years old who had a stem cell transplant for chronic granulomatous disease, so the T cells may come from the graft donor. Each CDR3 is given with its conserved first and last residue. Fields, in order: clone size, J gene, D gene, V gene, CDR3 DNA, CDR3 protein. A D gene is named only where the DNA matches it firmly. A row's size may be missing; if present it is once, few, many or a size class.

>many|TRBJ2-5|.|TRBV7-9
TGTGCCAGCAGCTCCGCTTTTGTGGGGCGTGAGACCCAGTACTTC
CASSSAFVGRETQYF
>many|TRBJ1-2|TRBD1|TRBV7-2
TGTGCCAGCAGCCCCCGGTCGGGACAGCCTCATGGCTACACCTTC
CASSPRSGQPHGYTF
>many|TRBJ1-3|.|TRBV28
TGTGCCAGCAGTTTATCTGGAAACACCATATATTTT
CASSLSGNTIYF
>many|TRBJ2-7|.|TRBV27
TGTGCCAGCAGTTACAACCCCCAGTCCTACGAGCAGTACTTC
CASSYNPQSYEQYF
>many|TRBJ2-7|.|TRBV7-3
TGTGCCAGCTCCCCTGGTGCCAGCTCCTACGAGCAGTACTTC
CASSPGASSYEQYF
>.|TRBJ2-1|TRBD2|TRBV20-1
TGCAGTGCTTCTCCCGGACTAGCGGGACCACCGTCCTACAATGAGCAGTTCTTC
CSASPGLAGPPSYNEQFF
>few|TRBJ1-1|TRBD1|TRBV29-1
TGCAGCGTTGGGGGGGGGGACAGAGCCTTGAACACTGAAGCTTTCTTT
CSVGGGDRALNTEAFF
>.|TRBJ1-5|TRBD1|TRBV18
TGTGCCAGCTCACCCGGGACAGATAGCAATCAGCCCCAGCATTTT
CASSPGTDSNQPQHF
>many|TRBJ2-6|.|TRBV6-5
TGTGCCAGCAGTTACCTCTGGACTGGGGCCAACGTCCTGACTTTC
CASSYLWTGANVLTF
>many|TRBJ2-1|TRBD2|TRBV27
TGTGCCAGCAGTTTATTAGCGGGAGTTTATGAGCAGTTCTTC
CASSLLAGVYEQFF
>many|TRBJ2-1|TRBD2|TRBV5-1
TGCGCCAGCAGCTTGGTGGTAGCGGGTGTAAGTAATGAGCAGTTCTTC
CASSLVVAGVSNEQFF
>many|TRBJ2-2|.|TRBV2
TGTGCCAGCATACGCTTTGCCGGGGAGCTGTTTTTT
CASIRFAGELFF
>many|TRBJ2-5|TRBD2|TRBV5-4
TGTGCCAGCAGCCTGGCGTCCTATTACCAAAGGACTAGTCTAGGGCGCTACCAAGAGACCCAGTACTTC
CASSLASYYQRTSLGRYQETQYF
>many|TRBJ1-2|.|TRBV14
TGTGCCAGCAGCATCTTAGGGAACTATGGCTACACCTTC
CASSILGNYGYTF
>many|TRBJ2-1|.|TRBV29-1
TGCAGCCATCAGTCGAGGGTTCTGGGTGAGCAGTTCTTC
CSHQSRVLGEQFF
>many|TRBJ2-1|TRBD2|TRBV7-9
TGTGCCAGCAGCTTAGCCGGACTAGCGGGTCAGAATGAGCAGTTCTTC
CASSLAGLAGQNEQFF
>many|TRBJ1-5|.|TRBV6-6
TGTGCCAGCAGTTACGACGAGACTCAGCCCCAGCATTTT
CASSYDETQPQHF
>many|TRBJ2-6|.|TRBV29-1
TGCAGCGTCCAGGGGAGGGTAGTTGGGGCCAACGTCCTGACTTTC
CSVQGRVVGANVLTF
>many|TRBJ1-1|.|TRBV12-3/TRBV12-4
TGTGCCAGCAGTAGGAATGGCCGGGCGAACACTGAAGCTTTCTTT
CASSRNGRANTEAFF
>once|TRBJ2-1|TRBD2|TRBV18
TGTGCCATCTCACCGGCCTACACTAGCGGGAGTATGGATGAGCAGTTCTTC
CAISPAYTSGSMDEQFF
>many|TRBJ2-1|TRBD2|TRBV5-1
TGCGCCAGCAGCTTGGATGCGGGAGGGTACAATGAGCAGTTCTTC
CASSLDAGGYNEQFF
>many|TRBJ2-2|.|TRBV20-1
TGCAGTGCTAGTTCGGCCGGGGAGCTGTTTTTT
CSASSAGELFF
>many|TRBJ2-7|.|TRBV9
TGTGCCAGCAGCGTAGGTCACGGAAACACCTACGAGCAGTACTTC
CASSVGHGNTYEQYF
>many|TRBJ2-3|.|TRBV20-1
TGCAGTGCTAGTCCCGAAAACCCAGATACGCAGTATTTT
CSASPENPDTQYF
>many|TRBJ2-2|.|TRBV19
TGTGCCAGTAGTTGGGGGATCGGGGAGCTGTTTTTT
CASSWGIGELFF
>few|TRBJ2-7|TRBD2|TRBV3-1
TGTGCCAGCAGCCAAGTAGCGGGAGGGCTTTACGAGCAGTACTTC
CASSQVAGGLYEQYF
>many|TRBJ2-7|TRBD1|TRBV2
TGTGCCAGCACGAGAAGGACAGGGATCTACGAGCAGTACTTC
CASTRRTGIYEQYF
>many|TRBJ2-1|TRBD1|TRBV4-1
TGCGCCAGCAGCTTGGGGACAGGGGCCAATGAGCAGTTCTTC
CASSLGTGANEQFF
>many|TRBJ2-1|TRBD2|TRBV20-1
TGCAGTGCTAGACCTGGGACTATCAGCTCCTACAATGAGCAGTTCTTC
CSARPGTISSYNEQFF
>many|TRBJ1-1|.|TRBV12-3/TRBV12-4
TGTGCCAGCAGTTTCTTAGGGGGCACTGAAGCTTTCTTT
CASSFLGGTEAFF
>many|TRBJ2-7|TRBD1|TRBV5-1
TGCGCCAGCAGCCCAATGCCTGACAGGGACGAGCAGTACTTC
CASSPMPDRDEQYF
>many|TRBJ2-6|TRBD1|TRBV7-2
TGTGCCAGCAGCTTACAGGGGGCTATCTCTGGGGCCAACGTCCTGACTTTC
CASSLQGAISGANVLTF
>many|TRBJ2-1|TRBD2|TRBV20-1
TGCAGTGCTAGAGTACTAGCGACTATCAATGAGCAGTTCTTC
CSARVLATINEQFF
>many|TRBJ1-5|.|TRBV7-2
TGTGCCAGCAGCTTAGGGGCGAGCGGCAATCAGCCCCAGCATTTT
CASSLGASGNQPQHF
>few|TRBJ2-7|TRBD2|TRBV2
TGTGCCAGCCTAAGGACTAGCGGGAGGGCCTCCCCTTTCCGTTACGAGCAGTACTTC
CASLRTSGRASPFRYEQYF
>many|TRBJ2-1|.|TRBV7-3
TGTGCCAGCAGCTTAACGGTGGGGAATGAGCAGTTCTTC
CASSLTVGNEQFF
>many|TRBJ2-3|TRBD2|TRBV20-1
TGCAGTGCTAGAGATCTAGCGGGAGCTCTTGGTACGCAGTATTTT
CSARDLAGALGTQYF
>many|TRBJ2-1|TRBD2|TRBV24-1
TGTGCCACCAGCGACTCCGGGACTAGGGAAAATGAGCAGTTCTTC
CATSDSGTRENEQFF
>many|TRBJ1-1|TRBD1|TRBV7-6
TGTGCCAGCAGTTCGACAGGGGCTTTCACTGAAGCTTTCTTT
CASSSTGAFTEAFF
>many|TRBJ2-2|TRBD1|TRBV12-3/TRBV12-4
TGTGCCAGCATCCCCCGGGACAGTTTCACCGGGGAGCTGTTTTTT
CASIPRDSFTGELFF
>many|TRBJ2-2|.|TRBV6-5
TGTGCCAGCAGTTACACTTCCCTTGGCGGGGAGCTGTTTTTT
CASSYTSLGGELFF
>many|TRBJ1-1|TRBD1|TRBV7-6
TGTGCCAGCAGCTTCAGGGGGCGGGACACTGAAGCTTTCTTT
CASSFRGRDTEAFF
>many|TRBJ2-4|.|TRBV4-1
TGCGCCAGCCAGGATTTCAAAAACATTCAGTACTTC
CASQDFKNIQYF
>.|TRBJ1-2|.|TRBV7-9
TGTGCCAGCAGCTTAGACATGTGGGGTAAAGTGAACTATGGCTACACCTTC
CASSLDMWGKVNYGYTF
>many|TRBJ2-5|TRBD2|TRBV29-1
TGCAGCACAACCGGGACTAGCGGCGGGGAGACCCAGTACTTC
CSTTGTSGGETQYF
>.|TRBJ2-1|TRBD2|TRBV19
TGTGCCAGTACCAAGACCATTAGCGGGACCAATGAGCAGTTCTTC
CASTKTISGTNEQFF
>many|TRBJ2-5|.|TRBV5-1
TGCGCCAGCAGCTCGGCCGGGGAGACCCAGTACTTC
CASSSAGETQYF
>few|TRBJ2-5|TRBD2|TRBV20-1
TGCAGTGCTAGGGCTAGCGGGAGAAAACAAGAGACCCAGTACTTC
CSARASGRKQETQYF
>many|TRBJ2-3|.|TRBV20-1
TGCAGTGCTAGAAGGCTACCGAGCACAGATACGCAGTATTTT
CSARRLPSTDTQYF
>many|TRBJ2-5|.|TRBV11-2
TGTGCCAGCAGCCAGACTGGAGTTTTGGCCCAGTACTTC
CASSQTGVLAQYF